Shown below are 21 T cell receptor beta chains from a single sample sequenced in a study of shared clonotypes between healthy human individuals. Terminally differentiated effector memory CD45RA+ cells were excluded by CCR7 positive selection of CD45RO-negative cells. TCRdb's copy holds only in-frame clones and misses some; the assay was immunoSEQ multiplex PCR. The sample records roughly 2,000,000 clones, 80% to 95% being singletons. Material for sequencing was naive CD8+ T cells from PBMCs. The receptors were sampled from a man between 18 and 29 years old in good health. Some clones in this sample may be carry-over from other donors' samples.

For this clone: The identical CDR3 is also encoded by other nucleotide sequences in the sample. V gene TRBV27 combines with J gene TRBJ1-5; TRBD1 aligns across 8 bases. This CDR3 has 15 amino acids. V shed 5 bases and J 4 bases; nucleotides not matched to a gene: 7. From germline, CDR1 is MNHEY and CDR2 SMNVEV (reference sequence). In DNA, the CDR3 is TGTGCCAGCAGTCCCGGACAGGGAGGGAATCAGCCCCAGCATTTT. Its protein is CASSPGQGGNQPQHF.

The chain employs TRBV9 and TRBJ2-6; D remains unclear. Germline V gene data show CDR1 as SGDLS and CDR2 as YYNGEE. The CDR3 covers 15 residues. The ends were cut back, 4 bases at V and 6 bases at J, with 14 bases in the middle. The CDR3 loop is CASSLAPGEANVLTF. Here the CDR3 DNA reads TGTGCCAGCAGCCTTGCCCCCGGAGAGGCCAACGTCCTGACTTTC. Based on the CDR3 plus reference TRBV9 and TRBJ2-6, the full variable domain is DSGVTQTPKHLITATGQRVTLRCSPRSGDLSVYWYQQSLDQGLQFLIQYYNGEERAKGNILERFSAQQFPDLHSELNLSSLELGDSALYFCASSLAPGEANVLTFGAGSRLTVL.

This clone was counted once. V is TRBV5-6 and J is TRBJ2-7; possible D gene TRBD2, 5 bases. Germline CDR1 SGHDT, CDR2 YYEEEE. The CDR3 has 12 amino acids. The V end lost 3 bases, the J end lost 9 bases, and 13 bases lay between the germline ends. Here the CDR3 reads CASSSGLAGQYF. The CDR3 DNA reads as TGTGCCAGCAGCTCAGGCCTAGCAGGGCAGTACTTC.

This sequence joins TRBV7-8 and TRBJ1-2; 8 positions match TRBD1. Germline CDR1 is SGHVS and CDR2 is FQNEAQ. V trimming: 2 bases; J trimming: 7 bases; junction bases outside the gene matches: 6. The CDR3 contains 14 residues. The CDR3 is CASSLTTGGPGYTF. CDR3 in DNA: TGTGCCAGCAGCTTAACAACAGGGGGACCTGGCTACACCTTC.

The chain recombines TRBV4-3 with TRBJ2-7; D might be TRBD2 (6 bases). The CDR3 consists of 17 residues. Germline loops: CDR1 LGHNA, CDR2 YSLEER. Trimming stripped 0 bases from V and 0 bases from J, with 15 bases between. CDR3 amino acids: CASSQDLWEAGSYEQYF. CDR3 in DNA: TGCGCCAGCAGCCAAGATCTTTGGGAGGCCGGCTCCTACGAGCAGTACTTC.

The chain couples TRBV25-1 to TRBJ2-7; the D is unclear. V lost 4 bases and J 6 bases, leaving 7 bases between the germline ends. Germline V gene sequence: CDR1 MGHDK, CDR2 SYGVNS. The CDR3 spans 11 residues. CDR3 residues: CASSANFEQYF. CDR3 DNA: TGTGCCAGCAGTGCCAATTTCGAGCAGTACTTC.

This sequence joins TRBV13 and TRBJ1-3; 7 bases match TRBD1. The CDR3 is 15 amino acids. CDR1 PRHDT and CDR2 FYEKMQ come from the germline V gene (reference sequence). J gave up 2 bases and V 5 bases, and 6 bases lay outside the gene matches. The CDR3 protein is CASSREDRAGNTIYF. As DNA, the CDR3 is TGTGCCAGCAGCCGGGAAGACAGGGCTGGAAACACCATATATTTT.

V and J are TRBV4-1 and TRBJ2-5, with D unresolved. With 1 base removed from V and 5 bases from J, the gap between germline ends came to 2 bases. Germline CDR1 MGHRA, CDR2 YSYEKL. The CDR3 extends over 11 amino acids. The CDR3 region is CASSQAETQYF. The CDR3 bases are TGCGCCAGCAGCCAAGCGGAGACCCAGTACTTC.

The J gene is TRBJ2-7, the V gene TRBV4-1; 15 nucleotides agree with TRBD2. The CDR3 contains 17 residues. With V trimmed by 1 base and J by 4 bases, 5 bases remained unmatched. CDR1 MGHRA and CDR2 YSYEKL come from the germline V gene. The CDR3 DNA reads as TGCGCCAGCAGCCAAGGGCGGACTAGCGGGAGGGTATACGAGCAGTACTTC. This gives the protein CASSQGRTSGRVYEQYF.

V usage is TRBV6-5 and J usage is TRBJ1-2; D is perhaps TRBD1 (5 bases). The CDR3 is 16 residues long. The V and J ends lost 2 bases and 2 bases respectively, with 15 bases between them. Germline V gene lookup returns CDR1 MNHEY and CDR2 SVGAGI. In DNA, the CDR3 is TGTGCCAGCAGTTACCTTATGGGACCGTCAAACTATGGCTACACCTTC. It is translated as CASSYLMGPSNYGYTF.

J is TRBJ2-1 and V is TRBV27; D ambiguous. The CDR3 is made up of 14 amino acids. V lost 7 bases to trimming and J lost 4 bases, with 14 bases between them. Germline V gene sequence: CDR1 MNHEY, CDR2 SMNVEV (reference sequence). The CDR3 loop reads CASTPGGRYNEQFF. In nucleotides, the CDR3 is TGTGCCAGCACCCCGGGCGGCCGATACAATGAGCAGTTCTTC.

This chain links TRBV11-1 with TRBJ2-7; D is unclear. Looked up from germline, CDR1 is SGHAT and CDR2 is FQDESV (reference sequence). The CDR3 has 15 residues. Trimming cost V 3 bases and J 0 bases, with 12 bases left between them. The chain's CDR3 is CASSFGRTSSYEQYF. CDR3 nucleotides: TGTGCCAGCAGCTTCGGACGGACGAGCTCCTACGAGCAGTACTTC.

A note on this clone: The sample has other DNA sequences that encode this CDR3 too. V and J are TRBV6-5 and TRBJ2-2; D tentatively reads TRBD1 or TRBD2 (5 bases each). This CDR3 region has 13 residues. Per the germline V gene, CDR1 is MNHEY and CDR2 is SVGAGI. V lost 3 bases and J 6 bases, leaving 8 bases between the germline ends. The CDR3 loop is CASSYRGAGELFF. DNA of the CDR3: TGTGCCAGCAGTTATCGAGGGGCCGGGGAGCTGTTTTTT.

The V gene is TRBV18, the J gene TRBJ2-3; 12 bases map to TRBD1. V gave up 5 bases and J gave up 3 bases; unmatched junction bases: 3. CDR1 is KGHSH and CDR2 is LQKENI in the germline V gene. This CDR3 contains 15 residues. CDR3 residues: CASSSGQGATDTQYF. In DNA, the CDR3 is TGTGCCAGCTCATCGGGACAGGGGGCGACAGATACGCAGTATTTT.

This clone was found once. The chain's CDR3 is CASSPNRNYGYTF. In DNA, the CDR3 is TGTGCCAGCAGTCCAAACAGAAACTATGGCTACACCTTC. The chain has TRBV27 and TRBJ1-2; no firm D call. The germline CDR1 and CDR2 sequences are MNHEY and SMNVEV (reference sequence). The CDR3 is 13 residues long. With 5 bases removed from V and 2 bases from J, the gap between germline ends came to 9 bases.

The J gene is TRBJ2-1, the V gene TRBV13; D is ambiguous. This CDR3 has 18 amino acids. The V gene lost 2 bases and the J gene lost 0 bases, with 17 bases spanning the gap. CDR1 is PRHDT and CDR2 is FYEKMQ in the germline V gene (reference sequence). CDR3 sequence reads: CASSLTRRPQSSYNEQFF. The DNA for the CDR3 is TGTGCCAGCAGCTTAACTCGCCGGCCCCAGAGCTCCTACAATGAGCAGTTCTTC.

V gene TRBV4-2 combines with J gene TRBJ2-5; no reliable D call. The CDR3 is 14 residues long. Germline values: CDR1 LGHNA, CDR2 YNFKEQ. Trimming took 0 bases from V and 3 from J, leaving 8 bases between them. The CDR3 nucleotides are TGTGCCAGCAGCCAAGATCTCCCTGAAGAGACCCAGTACTTC. Amino acid sequence: CASSQDLPEETQYF.

This clone appeared once. This chain connects TRBV21-1 to TRBJ2-7; TRBD2, the D gene given by the table, was not confirmed from the DNA. TRBV21-1 is a known pseudogene. The CDR3 is made up of 16 amino acids. The CDR3 sequence: CASPRIASGPPYEQYF. The DNA for the CDR3 is TGTGCCAGCCCACGCATAGCTAGCGGGCCCCCCTACGAGCAGTACTTC.

To note about this clone: Other DNA sequences within the sample encode an identical CDR3. The chain combines TRBV6-5 with TRBJ2-1, with 7 nucleotides matching TRBD1. Losses at the gene ends were 5 bases for V and 6 bases for J; bases not matched to a gene: 10. This CDR3 contains 15 residues. CDR1 is MNHEY, CDR2 SVGAGI, per germline. CDR3 region: CASSMTGQPLNEQFF. As DNA, the CDR3 is TGTGCCAGCAGTATGACAGGGCAGCCTCTCAATGAGCAGTTCTTC.

The chain combines TRBV9 with TRBJ2-1, with TRBD2 identical over 7 bases. Germline V gene sequence: CDR1 SGDLS, CDR2 YYNGEE. There are 18 residues in the CDR3. V gave up 7 bases and J gave up 3 bases; unmatched junction bases: 19. The CDR3 reads CASSDRDYQRGHYNEQFF. DNA of the CDR3: TGTGCCAGCTCCGATCGGGACTACCAGAGAGGCCACTACAATGAGCAGTTCTTC.

The CDR3 is CAWSPRGGLGYGYTF. For the CDR3, the DNA is TGTGCCTGGAGCCCACGGGGGGGGTTGGGCTATGGCTACACCTTC. This chain links TRBV30 with TRBJ1-2, with a weak D call TRBD1 (5 bases). The length of the CDR3 is 15 residues. CDR1 and CDR2 (germline): GTSNPN, SVGIG (reference sequence). Between the trimmed V and J ends, which lost 3 bases and 4 bases, there was a span of 18 bases.